Sequencing of this TCR beta chain was carried out in a study of T cell responses to AZD1222 COVID-19 vaccine (dated by TCRdb to the early 2020s). Notes on the research overall: AZD1222 recipients whose second dose came at about 4 weeks and those whose second dose came at about 12 weeks were combined into one group, since spike-specific TCR depth and breadth did not differ between the two schedules. Trial participants were enrolled by age into subgroups of 18-55, 56-69 and 70-plus years, and around 150, 29 and 61 TCR-sequenced participants, respectively, were included in these subgroups. TCR sequencing was performed for about 250 trial participants, of whom about 200 were given two doses of AZD1222 and around 26 were given two doses of MenACWY control vaccine. What the authors observed across the whole study: Most participants were white British and females outnumbered males, and the authors suggested that clonal diversity may have been underestimated. Reportedly, almost half of the unique spike-specific TCRs recognized epitopes lying outside the regions that are mutated in the B.1.351 and B.1.1.7 variants. Because no day 14 peak-response samples were available, repertoires were characterized only after the peak T cell response. Conclusions about previously exposed vaccinees were limited because only a handful of AZD1222 recipients were SARS-CoV-2 seropositive at baseline. Spike-specific TCR breadth and depth rose significantly after two AZD1222 doses compared with day 0 and with MenACWY recipients. The vaccine-associated CD4 TCRs covered the entire spike protein, and the dominant responses fell in regions 160-218 and 743-854. The 56-69-year group was small, and its depth increase did not reach significance, likely because of low power.

The CDR3 regions of human TCRbeta chains were subjected to immunosequencing. Turning to the authors' computational methods: Repertoire TCRs were matched against a reference library of SARS-CoV-2-specific TCRs generated with the MIRA antigen-specificity platform. Breadth was defined as the fraction of unique TCRs that were SARS-CoV-2-associated, and depth was defined as the fraction of total T cells that were SARS-CoV-2-associated. Using the MIRA data, each spike-specific TCR was mapped to the spike region that the TCR reacts to and placed in a CD4 or CD8 class. Log10-transformed breadth and depth values were compared by one-way ANOVA with Sidak's multiple comparisons tests. Drawn from immuneACCESS, this table holds only the in-frame rearrangements with V and J called that TCRdb kept. Clones are partly lost; checked studies trace under half to an unresolved V gene and leave the rest unexplained. That table is the source of V, J and clone size, and D and trimming were worked out from the DNA. The sample has some 100,000 clones on record, around nine tenths of them singletons. Approximately 16% of the sample is taken by the ten largest.

Only one count was recorded for this clone. Which antigen it targets is not known. No much larger clone exists at a distance of one base, and base qualities are not known. What the time point label conveys for this sample: baseline before first vaccination. Samples from vaccinated people were obtained from the UK trials COV001 and COV002, which included a single-blind randomized controlled phase 2/3 trial of AZD1222 (ChAdOx1 nCoV-19) in healthy adults. For TCRbeta chain sequencing, PBMC samples from trial participants were taken at day 0 and at day 28 after the second dose. Measured from the cysteine to the phenylalanine, the CDR3 is 15 residues long. CDR3 DNA only is kept here, 45 bases in frame from base 1. The germline V gene encodes CDR1 SGHKS and CDR2 YYEKEE (reference sequence). V and J are truncated by 7 bases and 0 bases respectively, leaving an intervening sequence of 16 bases.

Rearrangement joined TRBV5-5 to TRBJ1-1, with the D segment identity uncertain. This receptor was taken from an adult in good health. This sample comprised peripheral blood, obtained on day 0 of AZD1222 vaccination. At the DNA level, the sequence is TGTGCCAGCTTTCCCCAGCCTTCAATGAACACTGAAGCTTTCTTT. Translated, it gives CASFPQPSMNTEAFF. Joined to the reference TRBV5-5 and TRBJ1-1 proteins, this CDR3 gives the full variable domain: DAGVTQSPTHLIKTRGQQVTLRCSPISGHKSVSWYQQVLGQGPQFIFQYYEKEERGRGNFPDRFSARQFPNYSSELNVNALLLGDSALYLCASFPQPSMNTEAFFGQGTRLTVV.